Listed below are T cell receptor beta chains from one sample, sequenced in a study of blood T cell repertoires in COVID-19. Profiled with immunoSEQ multiplex PCR; TCRdb holds only in-frame clones, not every one. The data show fewer than 80,000 clones, roughly 90% seen once. Material for sequencing was peripheral blood. Receptors were obtained from a man between 45 and 60 years old with acute or convalescent COVID-19. The CDR3 runs from the conserved cysteine through the conserved F or W. D genes are given only for firm matches. Clone size appears in some rows only: once, few, many, or a class for an expanded clone.

d_gene	v_gene	abundance	j_gene	CDR3nt	CDR3aa
TRBD2	TRBV30	-	TRBJ2-3	TGTGCCTGGAGTGTAAGAGCTAGCGGGAGAGAGAGTACGCAGTATTTT	CAWSVRASGRESTQYF
-	TRBV29-1	-	TRBJ1-1	TGCAGCGTTTTGGCGGGGGGGGCGACTGAAGCTTTCTTT	CSVLAGGATEAFF
-	TRBV6-5	-	TRBJ2-7	TGTGCCAGCAGTCGGGACACTGACTACGAGCAGTACTTC	CASSRDTDYEQYF
TRBD2	TRBV2	-	TRBJ2-7	TGTGCCAGCAGTGAAACGGTGACTAGCGCTTACGAGCAGTACTTC	CASSETVTSAYEQYF
-	TRBV18	-	TRBJ1-3	TGTGCCAGCTCCCACGGGATCTCGTACTCTGGAAACACCATATATTTT	CASSHGISYSGNTIYF
-	TRBV3-1/TRBV3-2	-	TRBJ1-1	TGTGCCAGCAGGATCGGGGAGAAGAACACTGAAGCTTTCTTT	CASRIGEKNTEAFF
TRBD1	TRBV19	-	TRBJ1-2	TGTGCCAGTGGTGACAGGGGAGTCTATGGCTACACCTTC	CASGDRGVYGYTF
-	TRBV27	-	TRBJ1-2	TGTGCCAGCAGTTTACGGGGATCCAGCTATGGCTACACCTTC	CASSLRGSSYGYTF
TRBD1	TRBV30	-	TRBJ1-6	TGTGCCTGGTCTCCAGACAGGGGTTCACCCCTCCACTTT	CAWSPDRGSPLHF
-	TRBV9	-	TRBJ2-7	TGTGCCAGCAGCGTAGCTACTGGTCTCGAGCAGTACTTC	CASSVATGLEQYF
TRBD2	TRBV5-3	-	TRBJ2-1	TGTGCCAGAAGCCCCTCGGGGCTAGCGGGAGAAAGTGGGGTTGGCTGTTGGCTCTTC	CARSPSGLAGESGVGCWLF
TRBD1	TRBV27	-	TRBJ1-4	TGTGCCAGCAGGCCGGGACAGCATAATGAAAAACTGTTTTTT	CASRPGQHNEKLFF
TRBD1	TRBV10-3	once	TRBJ2-2	TGTGCCATCAGCGGGACAGAGAACACCGGGGAGCTGTTTTTT	CAISGTENTGELFF
-	TRBV21-1	once	TRBJ1-2	TGTGCCAGCAGGGACAGGGGGACGTATGGCTACACCTTC	CASRDRGTYGYTF
TRBD1	TRBV6-1	-	TRBJ1-2	TGTGCCAGCAGTGTCGGGACAGGCACTGCTAACTATGGCTACACCTTC	CASSVGTGTANYGYTF
-	TRBV18	-	TRBJ1-4	TGTGCCAGCTCACCATCCCAGATAAATGAAAAACTGTTTTTT	CASSPSQINEKLFF
-	TRBV7-2	-	TRBJ1-1	TGTGCCAGCAGCCAATCCACAGTAGGTGAAGCTTTCTTT	CASSQSTVGEAFF